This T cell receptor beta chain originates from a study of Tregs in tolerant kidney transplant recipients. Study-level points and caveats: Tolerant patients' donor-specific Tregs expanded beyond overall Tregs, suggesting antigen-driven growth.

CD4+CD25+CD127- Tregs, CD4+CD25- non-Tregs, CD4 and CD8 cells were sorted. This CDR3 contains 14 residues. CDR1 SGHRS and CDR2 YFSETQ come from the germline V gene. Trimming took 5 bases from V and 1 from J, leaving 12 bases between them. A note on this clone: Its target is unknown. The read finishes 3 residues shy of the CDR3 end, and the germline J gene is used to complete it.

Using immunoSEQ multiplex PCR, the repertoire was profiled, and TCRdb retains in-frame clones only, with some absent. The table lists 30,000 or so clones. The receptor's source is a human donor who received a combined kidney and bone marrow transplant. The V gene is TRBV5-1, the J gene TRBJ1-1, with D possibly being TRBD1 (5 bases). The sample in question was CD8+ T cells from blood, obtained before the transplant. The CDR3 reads CASREGVKNTEAFF. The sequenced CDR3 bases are TGCGCCAGCAGAGAAGGGGTCAAGAACACTGAA.